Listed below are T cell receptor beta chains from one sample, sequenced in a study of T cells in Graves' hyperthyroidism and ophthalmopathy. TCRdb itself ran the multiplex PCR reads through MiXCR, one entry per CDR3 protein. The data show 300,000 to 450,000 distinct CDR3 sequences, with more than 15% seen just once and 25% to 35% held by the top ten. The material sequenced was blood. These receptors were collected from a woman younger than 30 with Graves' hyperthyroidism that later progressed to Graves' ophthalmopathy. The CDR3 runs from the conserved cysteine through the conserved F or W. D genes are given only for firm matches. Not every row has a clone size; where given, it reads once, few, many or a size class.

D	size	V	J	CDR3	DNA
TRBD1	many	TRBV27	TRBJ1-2	CASRPGGADYGYTF	TGTGCCAGCAGACCAGGGGGCGCGGACTATGGCTACACCTTC
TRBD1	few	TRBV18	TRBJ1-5	CASSLGTVDSNQPQHF	TGTGCCAGCTCACTGGGGACAGTCGATAGCAATCAGCCCCAGCATTTT
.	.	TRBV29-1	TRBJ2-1	CSVEEGVSYNEQFF	TGCAGCGTTGAAGAAGGAGTCTCCTACAATGAGCAGTTCTTC
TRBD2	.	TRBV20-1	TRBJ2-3	CSASSTSPPPSDTQYF	TGCAGTGCTAGCTCGACTAGCCCCCCCCCGTCGGATACGCAGTATTTT
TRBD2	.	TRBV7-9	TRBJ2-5	CASSLAPSGYGETQYF	TGTGCCAGCAGCTTAGCTCCTAGCGGTTACGGTGAGACCCAGTACTTC
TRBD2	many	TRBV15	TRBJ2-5	CATSRDNLLAGVTYQETQYF	TGTGCCACCAGCAGAGATAACCTCCTAGCGGGCGTTACCTACCAAGAGACCCAGTACTTC
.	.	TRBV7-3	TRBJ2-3	CASSLTARGRGADTQYF	TGTGCCAGCAGCTTAACCGCGCGGGGTAGGGGAGCAGATACGCAGTATTTT
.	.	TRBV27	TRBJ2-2	CASSTLFETGERYTGELFF	TGTGCCAGCAGCACCCTATTCGAGACGGGAGAAAGATACACCGGGGAGCTGTTTTTT
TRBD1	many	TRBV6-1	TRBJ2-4	CASSRQQGAAKNIQYF	TGTGCCAGCAGTCGTCAACAGGGGGCTGCCAAAAACATTCAGTACTTC
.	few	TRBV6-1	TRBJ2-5	CASRMTDQGTQYF	TGTGCCAGCAGGATGACGGATCAAGGGACCCAGTACTTC
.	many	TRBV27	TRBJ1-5	CASSLGSGSNQPQHF	TGTGCCAGCAGTTTAGGGTCGGGGAGCAATCAGCCCCAGCATTTT
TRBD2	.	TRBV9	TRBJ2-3	CASGIAGLSTDTQYF	TGTGCCAGCGGAATAGCGGGGCTAAGCACAGATACGCAGTATTTT
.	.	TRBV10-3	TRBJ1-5	CAISMDSQGPQHF	TGTGCCATCAGTATGGACAGTCAAGGGCCCCAGCATTTT
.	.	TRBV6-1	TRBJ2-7	CASSPGAPYEQYF	TGTGCCAGCAGTCCCGGGGCACCCTACGAGCAGTACTTC
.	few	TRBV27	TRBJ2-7	CASSLTGGGSYEQYF	TGTGCCAGCAGTTTGACAGGAGGCGGCTCCTACGAGCAGTACTTC
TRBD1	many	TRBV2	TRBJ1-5	CASSEQGAGNQPQHF	TGTGCCAGCAGTGAGCAGGGGGCGGGCAATCAGCCCCAGCATTTT
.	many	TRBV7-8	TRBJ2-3	CASSLDRYTDTQYF	TGTGCCAGCAGTTTAGACAGATACACAGATACGCAGTATTTT
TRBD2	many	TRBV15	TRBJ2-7	CATSRTSGSFDEQYF	TGTGCCACCAGCAGAACTAGCGGGAGTTTCGACGAGCAGTACTTC
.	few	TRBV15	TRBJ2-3	CATSSGVPDTQYF	TGTGCCACCAGCTCAGGGGTCCCAGATACGCAGTATTTT
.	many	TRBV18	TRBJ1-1	CASSFGTSRAYTEAFF	TGTGCCAGCTCGTTTGGAACCTCCCGCGCTTACACTGAAGCTTTCTTT
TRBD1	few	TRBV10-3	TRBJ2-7	CAIRGTGTGAYEQYF	TGTGCCATCAGAGGAACCGGGACAGGGGCCTACGAGCAGTACTTC
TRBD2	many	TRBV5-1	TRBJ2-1	CASSFSTSGSSYNEQFF	TGCGCCAGCAGCTTCTCGACTAGCGGGAGCTCCTACAATGAGCAGTTCTTC
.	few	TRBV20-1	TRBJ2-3	CSARSFETDTQYF	TGCAGTGCTCGTAGCTTCGAGACAGATACGCAGTATTTT
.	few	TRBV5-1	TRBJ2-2	CASSLVATLNTGELFF	TGCGCCAGCAGCTTGGTTGCCACCTTGAACACCGGGGAGCTGTTTTTT
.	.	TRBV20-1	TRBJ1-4	CSARDRQEEKLFF	TGCAGTGCTAGAGACCGGCAGGAAGAAAAACTGTTTTTT
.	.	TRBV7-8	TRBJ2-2	CASRLYVGHSGTGELFF	TGTGCCAGCAGACTGTACGTTGGTCATTCGGGAACCGGGGAGCTGTTTTTT
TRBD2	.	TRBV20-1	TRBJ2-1	CSARDLVSGRADEQFF	TGCAGTGCTAGAGATCTGGTTAGCGGGAGGGCCGATGAGCAGTTCTTC
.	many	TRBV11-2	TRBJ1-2	CASSLDLQGDYGYTF	TGTGCCAGCAGCTTAGATTTACAGGGTGACTATGGCTACACCTTC